The entry below gives a single T cell receptor beta chain sequence along with its context. A sample-barcoded 5' primer and a J-beta primer mix were used in a second PCR of about 6 to 12 cycles. TCRdb analysed the 5' RACE reads with MiXCR anew, one entry per CDR3 protein. The table lists about a million distinct CDR3 sequences, 30% to 40% of them singletons. The data were obtained in a study of blood T cells in healthy people across ages. CDR1 and CDR2 from the germline V gene are SGDLS and YYNGEE. CDR3 length: 16 amino acids. Trimming removed 3 bases from V and 9 bases from J; junction bases left unmatched: 12.

V gene TRBV9 combines with J gene TRBJ1-6; TRBD1 aligns across 7 bases. The sequence came from a man aged 18-30 years in good health. The sequenced sample consisted of blood. The CDR3 nucleotides read TGTGCCAGCAGCGGCGACCCTGGGAGGACAGGTTCACCCCTCCACTTT. It yields the protein CASSGDPGRTGSPLHF.